These 8 T cell receptor beta chains came from one sample sequenced in a study of cytomegalovirus exposure and HLA in healthy donors. Method: immunoSEQ multiplex PCR; TCRdb's copy keeps in-frame clones and lacks some. The sample includes about 120,000 clones, 80% to 90% of them seen just once. Sequences were obtained from PBMCs. These receptors were obtained from a man aged 18 to 30 in good health and CMV-seropositive.

This chain joins TRBV5-1 and TRBJ2-5, with D hard to call. This CDR3 has 15 amino acids. The germline V gene has CDR1 SGHRS and CDR2 YFSETQ. With 0 bases removed from V and 4 bases from J, the gap between germline ends came to 13 bases. This CDR3 is CASSLGLERRETQYF. The CDR3 DNA reads as TGCGCCAGCAGCTTGGGACTCGAGAGGCGAGAGACCCAGTACTTC.

The gene calls are TRBV27 and TRBJ2-6; TRBD2 is a possible D gene (5 bases). The CDR3 spans 13 residues. Germline V gene lookup returns CDR1 MNHEY and CDR2 SMNVEV (reference sequence). The V end lost 10 bases, the J end lost 0 bases, and 7 bases lay between the germline ends. DNA for the CDR3: TGTGCCATCCGGGGCTCTGGGGCCAACGTCCTGACTTTC. Its protein is CAIRGSGANVLTF.

The genes are TRBV19 and TRBJ1-5; D gene uncertain. Per the germline V gene, CDR1 is LNHDA and CDR2 is SQIVND (reference sequence). With 8 bases removed from V and 0 bases from J, the gap between germline ends came to 14 bases. CDR3 length equals 15 residues. DNA of the CDR3: TGTGCCAGTCGATCCGAGGACTATAGCAATCAGCCCCAGCATTTT. Translated: CASRSEDYSNQPQHF.

The genes are TRBV5-1 and TRBJ2-1, with 9 nucleotides matching TRBD1. Trimming took 0 bases from V and 4 from J; bases not matched to a gene: 5. This CDR3 has 16 amino acids. Germline lookup yields CDR1 SGHRS and CDR2 YFSETQ. As DNA, the CDR3 is TGCGCCAGCAGCTTGGCCCCGGACAGGGGTTACAATGAGCAGTTCTTC. This encodes CASSLAPDRGYNEQFF.

This clone is a singleton in its sample. The chain has TRBV4-1 and TRBJ2-7; TRBD1 matches at 11 bases. With 4 bases clipped from V and 3 bases from J, the junction kept 5 bases outside the gene matches. Per germline, CDR1 MGHRA and CDR2 YSYEKL. This CDR3 comprises 15 residues. As DNA, the CDR3 is TGCGCCAGCAGCCCCGGGACAGGGGGTCACTACGAGCAGTACTTC. As protein: CASSPGTGGHYEQYF.

V and J are TRBV19 and TRBJ2-5; TRBD2 is a possible D gene (6 bases). Germline-derived CDR1 and CDR2 are LNHDA and SQIVND (reference sequence). This CDR3 is built from 15 residues. Trimming cost V 9 bases and J 5 bases, with 22 bases left between them. DNA of the CDR3: TGTGCCAGACGTCGGGGGACTCCCCGTAGGGAGACCCAGTACTTC. Encoded protein: CARRRGTPRRETQYF.

The chain employs TRBV5-5 and TRBJ2-7; possible D gene TRBD2, 6 bases. The CDR3 is 14 amino acids. Trimming removed 4 bases at V and 6 bases at J, with 17 bases between. The V gene's germline CDR1 is SGHKS and CDR2 YYEKEE (reference sequence). CDR3 in amino acids: CASSQEGVGVEQYF. The CDR3 DNA sequence: TGTGCCAGCAGCCAGGAGGGCGTAGGGGTCGAGCAGTACTTC.

The chain has TRBV4-1 and TRBJ1-6, with 9 bases matching TRBD1. V was pared by 0 bases and J by 11 bases, with 2 bases of the junction left unmatched. This CDR3 is built from 14 residues. Germline CDR1 MGHRA, CDR2 YSYEKL. The CDR3 nucleotides are TGCGCCAGCAGCCAAGATCGGACAGGGGCACCCCTCCACTTT. The encoded protein is CASSQDRTGAPLHF.